This T cell receptor beta chain is drawn from a study of T cells in localized non-small cell lung cancer (dated by TCRdb to 2018 to 2020). In the study overall: The study examined T cell repertoires in roughly 240 patients with early-stage NSCLC and compared tumors with uninvolved tumor-adjacent lungs. The cohort comprised 200 to 300 treatment-naïve NSCLC patients with resected, localized lung tumors. NSCLC patients had a mean age of roughly 66 years, and around 140 were male and nearly 110 female. Study-wide conclusions, independent of this receptor: Because multi-region sequencing of the tumors was not done, intratumor heterogeneity could not be ruled out. Uninvolved tumor-adjacent lung showed the highest T cell clonality, higher than tumor, which suggests more focused antigenic responses in the adjacent lung. Higher T cell density in blood was associated with longer overall survival, whereas higher clonality in adjacent lung was associated with shorter survival. Because the study design was exploratory, TCR variables were selected using unadjusted p-values without false-discovery rate correction. A median of roughly 60 of the top 100 tumor clones were detected in paired uninvolved adjacent lung, and some 30 of these tumor clones were also found among the top 100 clones of the paired uninvolved adjacent lung.

The immunoSEQ Assay was used to sequence TCR beta CDR3 regions from DNA. As for the authors' bioinformatics: T cell density was computed as TCR beta template counts normalized to usable DNA estimated by amplifying housekeeping genes. Richness was estimated using the preseqR package, with extrapolation to 400,000 templates for PBMC samples and to 120,000 templates for tissue samples. Clonality was calculated as one minus Pielou's evenness. Tissue-enriched TCRs were identified by differential abundance testing using productive amino-acid clonotypes, minimum total count 5 and alpha 0.1. The Jaccard Index and the Morisita Overlap Index were used to measure how much the repertoires overlapped between compartments. GLIPH grouped TCR beta CDR3s together with public tetramer-defined viral CDR3s, and a viral motif had to include at least three viral sequences and show V-gene enrichment. The clones in this table, taken by TCRdb from immuneACCESS, are in-frame only. Not every clone is retained; where verified, under half of the shortfall comes from an unresolved V gene, and the cause of the rest is unknown. V, J and clone size reflect that table, while D and trimming were determined from the DNA. The sample records 40,000 to 55,000 clones, roughly 75% of which are singletons. The ten largest clones represent more than 4% of the sample.

At diagnosis, peripheral blood, uninvolved tumor-adjacent lung and tumor were collected and were preserved as a mix of fresh-frozen and FFPE material. Blood samples were analyzed as peripheral blood mononuclear cells for TCR repertoire profiling. V is cut by 0 bases and J by 1 base, and the space between the germline ends is 7 bases. Sequences SEHNR (CDR1) and FQNEAQ (CDR2) are obtained from the germline V gene (reference sequence). Including the terminal cysteine and phenylalanine, the CDR3 comprises 15 residues. The sequence is cut down to CDR3 DNA, 45 bases in frame from base 1. This clone is classified as medium-sized (0.01 to 0.1%). It lacks a known antigen. No base quality information exists; no much larger clone differs at one position.

The sequence was obtained from a woman aged 40 to 75 with stage II lung adenocarcinoma. The sequence is built from TRBV7-9 and TRBJ1-5; TRBD1 is a weak D gene call, 5 bases matching. The sample consisted of PBMCs, taken before any cancer treatment. The nucleotide sequence reads TGTGCCAGCAGCTTAGCGGCAGGGAGCAATCAGCCCCAGCATTTT. It codes for CASSLAAGSNQPQHF. Where the CDR3 stops, the reference TRBV7-9 and TRBJ1-5 genes take over; the full variable domain is DTGVSQNPRHKITKRGQNVTFRCDPISEHNRLYWYRQTLGQGPEFLTYFQNEAQLEKSRLLSDRFSAERPKGSFSTLEIQRTEQGDSAMYLCASSLAAGSNQPQHFGDGTRLSIL.